These 31 T cell receptor beta chains were all obtained from the same sample, sequenced in a study of read filtering for tumor transcriptome and immune sequencing. This library used about 400 ng RNA and molecular barcoded adaptors spanning alpha/delta and beta/gamma chains. One entry per CDR3 protein, called by TCRdb with MiXCR from the reads. The data hold tens of thousands of distinct CDR3 sequences, with roughly 13% observed a single time. The source material was a population of CD138-negative cells sorted from bone marrow. These receptors were collected from a donor at least 40 years old with multiple myeloma.

This clonotype was seen repeatedly, ten times or more. The chain uses TRBV11-2 and TRBJ2-1, with 8 bases identical to TRBD2. This CDR3 is 15 amino acids long. From germline, CDR1 is SGHAT and CDR2 FQNNGV. Trimming removed 1 base from V and 7 bases from J; junction bases left unmatched: 6. CDR3 sequence: CASSLGGSGKNEQFF. The CDR3 DNA reads as TGTGCCAGCAGCTTAGGGGGTAGCGGGAAAAATGAGCAGTTCTTC. Drawing the rest from reference TRBV11-2 and TRBJ2-1, the complete variable domain is EAGVAQSPRYKIIEKRQSVAFWCNPISGHATLYWYQQILGQGPKLLIQFQNNGVVDDSQLPKDRFSAERLKGVDSTLKIQPAKLEDSAVYLCASSLGGSGKNEQFFGPGTRLTVL.

This clonotype was seen repeatedly, ten times or more. The rearrangement joins TRBV28 to TRBJ1-3; 7 bases are shared with TRBD1. CDR3 size: 15 residues. Trimming cost V 6 bases and J 2 bases; bases outside gene matches: 7. Germline V gene data show CDR1 as MDHEN and CDR2 as SYDVKM. CDR3 protein: CASSLPGTAGNTIYF. The CDR3 bases are TGTGCCAGCAGCCTTCCCGGGACAGCTGGAAACACCATATATTTT.

This clonotype was seen at least ten times. The chain is built from TRBV24-1 and TRBJ1-5, with 10 bases aligning to TRBD1. CDR3 size: 16 residues. Losses at the gene ends were 3 bases for V and 3 bases for J; bases not matched to a gene: 4. Germline V gives CDR1 KGHDR, CDR2 SFDVKD. For the CDR3, the DNA is TGTGCCACCAGTGATCGGGGACAGGGGAACAATCAGCCCCAGCATTTT. Protein sequence: CATSDRGQGNNQPQHF.

This clonotype showed up many times. The chain has TRBV18 and TRBJ1-2; 10 bases agree with TRBD1. Germline values: CDR1 KGHSH, CDR2 LQKENI. Germline trimming cut 3 bases from V and 4 bases from J; bases unmatched to any gene: 2. The CDR3 is 14 amino acids. As DNA, the CDR3 is TGTGCCAGCTCACCGGACAGGGGGGTCTATGGCTACACCTTC. Protein sequence: CASSPDRGVYGYTF.

This clonotype was picked up many times. V gene TRBV20-1 combines with J gene TRBJ2-2, with TRBD2 matching 10 bases. This CDR3 region has 15 residues. CDR1 is DFQATT and CDR2 is SNEGSKA in the germline V gene (reference sequence). J gave up 4 bases and V 5 bases, and 7 bases lay outside the gene matches. In DNA form, the CDR3 reads TGCAGTGCTTTTTCTAGCGGGAGATCCACCGGGGAGCTGTTTTTT. As protein: CSAFSSGRSTGELFF.

In its sample, this clonotype was seen many times. The V gene is TRBV20-1, the J gene TRBJ2-1, with 11 bases that match TRBD2. The CDR3 is made up of 15 amino acids. V trimming: 6 bases; J trimming: 5 bases; junction bases outside the gene matches: 9. Germline V CDR1 and CDR2: DFQATT, SNEGSKA (reference sequence). CDR3 amino acids: CSAQDLAGGDNEQFF. The CDR3 DNA reads TGCAGTGCGCAGGACTTAGCGGGAGGGGACAATGAGCAGTTCTTC.

Concerning this clonotype: No conserved phenylalanine or tryptophan ends this CDR3, so it is likely a read error. CDR3 amino acids: CASSLGAGEVNTEAFS. CDR3 in DNA: TGCGCCAGCAGCTTGGGCGCAGGGGAGGTGAACACTGAAGCTTTCTCT. The chain is built from TRBV5-1 and TRBJ1-1, with D perhaps TRBD1 (6 bases). With 0 bases removed from V and 0 bases from J, the gap between germline ends came to 12 bases. The germline gives CDR1 SGHRS, CDR2 YFSETQ. The CDR3 runs 16 residues.

This clonotype was seen ten or more times. The gene calls are TRBV3-1 and TRBJ1-1, with 7 nucleotides matching TRBD1. With 1 base clipped from V and 0 bases from J, the junction kept 8 bases outside the gene matches. Germline assignment: CDR1 LGHDT and CDR2 YNNKEL (reference sequence). CDR3 length: 17 residues. The CDR3 loop is CASSQATTGTVNTEAFF. Written as DNA, the CDR3 is TGTGCCAGCAGCCAAGCGACCACCGGGACAGTGAACACTGAAGCTTTCTTT.

The chain uses TRBV5-4 and TRBJ2-3, with no clear D. Looked up from germline, CDR1 is SGHNT and CDR2 is YYREEE (reference sequence). This CDR3 contains 15 residues. Deletions cut 4 bases from V and 6 bases from J, with 18 bases between. CDR3 nucleotides: TGTGCCAGCAGCCCTGCACATACTGTCACGGATACGCAGTATTTT. This encodes CASSPAHTVTDTQYF.

This clonotype has a count of ten or more. The chain joins TRBV5-1 to TRBJ2-1, with 8 bases fitting TRBD2. The CDR3 spans 13 residues. From germline, CDR1 is SGHRS and CDR2 YFSETQ. The V and J ends lost 0 bases and 11 bases, in that order; junction bases with no gene match: 4. CDR3 DNA: TGCGCCAGCAGCTTGGCAGCGGGAGCACAGCAGTTCTTC. It translates to CASSLAAGAQQFF.

This clonotype showed up many times. This rearrangement joins TRBV20-1 to TRBJ1-4, with TRBD1 matching over 7 bases. The CDR3 contains 16 residues. V lost 0 bases and J lost 4; bases outside the gene matches: 8. Germline lookup yields CDR1 DFQATT and CDR2 SNEGSKA (reference sequence). CDR3 in DNA: TGCAGTGCTAGAGATGGCCAGGGGGTCCTTAATGAAAAACTGTTTTTT. Residues: CSARDGQGVLNEKLFF.

This clonotype was seen a handful of times. The chain uses TRBV12-3 or TRBV12-4 and TRBJ2-7; D is ambiguous. Trimming removed 3 bases at V and 6 bases at J, with 12 bases between. The CDR3 is 13 amino acids. The CDR3 here is CASSLGGSREQYF. In DNA form, the CDR3 reads TGTGCCAGCAGTTTGGGTGGGTCTCGCGAGCAGTACTTC.

This clonotype appeared a few times. The V call is TRBV20-1, the J call TRBJ2-3; tentative D call: TRBD2 (5 bases). CDR1 and CDR2 from the germline V gene are DFQATT and SNEGSKA (reference sequence). V was shortened by 3 bases and J by 1 base, with 14 bases between the two germline ends. The CDR3 contains 15 residues. In DNA form, the CDR3 reads TGCAGTGCTAGTAGGGCGGAGGAGGGCACAGATACGCAGTATTTT. Residues: CSASRAEEGTDTQYF.

This clonotype was counted ten times or more. The V call is TRBV19, the J call TRBJ2-7; 16 bases map to TRBD2. Germline assignment: CDR1 LNHDA and CDR2 SQIVND (reference sequence). The CDR3 runs 19 residues. Trimming at V came to 6 bases and at J to 0 bases, leaving 11 bases not matched to a gene. CDR3 region: CASSPSGLAGGQSSYEQYF. CDR3 bases: TGTGCCAGTAGCCCTTCGGGACTAGCGGGAGGGCAGAGCTCCTACGAGCAGTACTTC.

In the case of this clonotype: This clone may be a read error of a much larger clone one base away. The rearrangement uses TRBV19 and TRBJ2-2; no reliable D call. The ends were cut back, 9 bases at V and 3 bases at J, with 17 bases in the middle. CDR3 length: 15 residues. The germline V gene has CDR1 LNHDA and CDR2 SQIVND (reference sequence). The CDR3 loop is CASYPTGSHTGELFF. The CDR3 DNA follows: TGTGCCAGCTACCCTACGGGCAGTCACACCGGGGAGCTGTTTTTT.

This clonotype was seen ten or more times. The chain employs TRBV28 and TRBJ2-5; 14 bases align to TRBD2. Germline lookup yields CDR1 MDHEN and CDR2 SYDVKM. There are 15 residues in the CDR3. The V and J ends lost 5 bases and 5 bases, in that order; junction bases with no gene match: 4. CDR3 amino acids: CASSPGTSGSETQYF. As DNA, the CDR3 is TGTGCCAGCAGTCCCGGGACTAGCGGGAGTGAGACCCAGTACTTC.

This clonotype was found many times. V is TRBV29-1 and J is TRBJ2-1, with 16 bases fitting TRBD2. Germline V gene lookup returns CDR1 SQVTM and CDR2 ANQGSEA. The CDR3 covers 17 residues. Trimming at V came to 0 bases and at J to 5 bases, leaving 4 bases not matched to a gene. The CDR3 loop reads CSVEDGTSGRDHNEQFF. DNA of the CDR3: TGCAGCGTTGAAGATGGGACTAGCGGGAGGGACCACAATGAGCAGTTCTTC.

This clonotype was seen ten or more times. The CDR3: CASSQTGRSNQPQHF. The CDR3 DNA reads as TGTGCCAGCAGCCAGACAGGGCGGAGCAATCAGCCCCAGCATTTT. The chain joins TRBV3-1 to TRBJ1-5; 7 bases align to TRBD1. This CDR3 region has 15 residues. V was clipped by 3 bases and J by 1 base; unmatched bases: 3. The germline CDR1 and CDR2 sequences are LGHDT and YNNKEL (reference sequence).

This clonotype was picked up many times. The chain uses TRBV20-1 and TRBJ2-7, with D tentatively TRBD2 (5 bases). Germline assignment: CDR1 DFQATT and CDR2 SNEGSKA (reference sequence). The CDR3 runs 13 residues. V dropped 6 bases and J dropped 0 bases, with 12 bases sitting between them. CDR3 nucleotide sequence: TGCAGTGCCCACTTTGGGAGCTCCTACGAGCAGTACTTC. The encoded protein is CSAHFGSSYEQYF.

The rearrangement links TRBV11-2 to TRBJ2-7; D is possibly TRBD1 or TRBD2 (5 bases each). V lost 4 bases and J 2 bases, leaving 6 bases between the germline ends. Looked up from germline, CDR1 is SGHAT and CDR2 is FQNNGV. The CDR3 consists of 12 residues. CDR3 protein: CASSSGPYEQYF. In nucleotides, the CDR3 is TGTGCCAGCAGCTCGGGGCCCTACGAGCAGTACTTC.

A note on this clonotype: Just one base apart from a much larger clone, this may be a read error. The chain carries TRBV7-9 and TRBJ2-4; TRBD1 is a possible D gene (6 bases). From germline, CDR1 is SEHNR and CDR2 FQNEAQ (reference sequence). CDR3 length: 13 residues. CDR3 in DNA: TGTGCCAGCAGCTCGACAGGTGGAAACGTTCAGTACTTC. This encodes CASSSTGGNVQYF.

This chain links TRBV28 with TRBJ2-5; 12 positions agree with TRBD1. Germline V CDR1 and CDR2: MDHEN, SYDVKM. V shed 3 bases and J 4 bases; nucleotides not matched to a gene: 12. The CDR3 contains 18 residues. The CDR3 is CASSFWGQGAKRGETQYF. The CDR3 DNA follows: TGTGCCAGCAGTTTTTGGGGACAGGGGGCGAAGAGGGGAGAGACCCAGTACTTC.

This clonotype was seen ten or more times. This rearrangement joins TRBV5-1 to TRBJ2-7; the match to TRBD2 covers 8 bases. Per the germline V gene, CDR1 is SGHRS and CDR2 is YFSETQ. Trimming cost V 9 bases and J 5 bases; bases outside gene matches: 16. The CDR3 totals 15 residues. CDR3 bases: TGCGCCATCCGATTCTACCGGGGGGGCACCGACGAGCAGTACTTC. It specifies CAIRFYRGGTDEQYF.

This chain connects TRBV3-1 to TRBJ1-1; TRBD1 matches at 8 bases. This CDR3 comprises 16 residues. Per germline, CDR1 LGHDT and CDR2 YNNKEL (reference sequence). The J segment lost 1 base and the V segment lost 3 bases, leaving 7 bases of the junction unmatched. CDR3 in amino acids: CASSQQQGGRNTEAFF. The CDR3 DNA reads as TGTGCCAGCAGCCAGCAACAGGGGGGGCGGAACACTGAAGCTTTCTTT. The full variable domain, completed using reference TRBV3-1 and TRBJ1-1, is DTAVSQTPKYLVTQMGNDKSIKCEQNLGHDTMYWYKQDSKKFLKIMFSYNNKELIINETVPNRFSPKSPDKAHLNLHINSLELGDSAVYFCASSQQQGGRNTEAFFGQGTRLTVV.

This clonotype was counted ten times or more. The chain joins TRBV5-4 to TRBJ2-1; 10 bases align to TRBD2. The germline CDR1 and CDR2 sequences are SGHNT and YYREEE (reference sequence). The CDR3 sequence is 17 residues long. With 0 bases clipped from V and 3 bases from J, the junction kept 6 bases outside the gene matches. This CDR3 reads CASSLGTAGGFYNEQFF. CDR3 DNA sequence: TGTGCCAGCAGCTTGGGGACAGCGGGAGGGTTCTACAATGAGCAGTTCTTC.

The sample holds many counts of this clonotype. The chain is built from TRBV7-2 and TRBJ2-3; no definite D call. Germline CDR1 SGHTA, CDR2 FQGNSA. This CDR3 comprises 16 residues. Trimming shortened V by 1 base and J by 4 bases, and 15 bases separated the two germline ends. CDR3 in DNA: TGTGCCAGCAGCTTAGTGATTAGCCGATACGCAGATACGCAGTATTTT. This sequence encodes CASSLVISRYADTQYF. The complete variable domain, with remaining parts taken from reference TRBV7-2 and TRBJ2-3, reads GAGVSQSPSNKVTEKGKDVELRCDPISGHTALYWYRQSLGQGLEFLIYFQGNSAPDKSGLPSDRFSAERTGGSVSTLTIQRTQQEDSAVYLCASSLVISRYADTQYFGPGTRLTVL.

This clonotype has ten or more counts. This chain's CDR3 is CSAGTSGKGNEQFF. In nucleotides, the CDR3 is TGCAGTGCTGGGACTAGCGGAAAGGGGAATGAGCAGTTCTTC. The V and J genes are TRBV20-1 and TRBJ2-1, with 11 positions matching TRBD2. This CDR3 has 14 amino acids. Germline values: CDR1 DFQATT, CDR2 SNEGSKA (reference sequence). Germline trimming cut 5 bases from V and 7 bases from J; bases unmatched to any gene: 7.

There are many counts of this clonotype. This chain links TRBV7-2 with TRBJ1-5, with D possibly matching TRBD1 (5 bases). With 5 bases removed from V and 6 bases from J, the gap between germline ends came to 14 bases. Germline-derived CDR1 and CDR2 are SGHTA and FQGNSA. The CDR3 contains 14 residues. CDR3 amino acids: CASSPLGGGQPQHF. The CDR3 DNA sequence: TGTGCCAGCAGCCCATTGGGGGGGGGTCAGCCCCAGCATTTT.

In this sample, this clonotype turned up many times. J is TRBJ1-1 and V is TRBV5-1; D perhaps matches TRBD1 (5 bases). The V end lost 4 bases, the J end lost 2 bases, and 9 bases lay between the germline ends. CDR3 length equals 13 residues. Germline V CDR1 and CDR2: SGHRS, YFSETQ. The CDR3 nucleotides are TGCGCCAGCAGCCAGGGTTTCAACACTGAAGCTTTCTTT. As protein: CASSQGFNTEAFF. The variable domain in full, with the rest retrieved from reference TRBV5-1 and TRBJ1-1, is KAGVTQTPRYLIKTRGQQVTLSCSPISGHRSVSWYQQTPGQGLQFLFEYFSETQRNKGNFPGRFSGRQFSNSRSEMNVSTLELGDSALYLCASSQGFNTEAFFGQGTRLTVV.

This CDR3 is CSARDWGTGALTDTQYF. The DNA of the CDR3 is TGCAGTGCTAGAGATTGGGGGACAGGGGCCCTCACAGATACGCAGTATTTT. The V gene is TRBV20-1, the J gene TRBJ2-3; 10 bases fit TRBD1. Trimming at V came to 0 bases and at J to 2 bases, leaving 8 bases not matched to a gene. CDR1 is DFQATT and CDR2 is SNEGSKA in the germline V gene (reference sequence). This CDR3 contains 17 residues.

This clonotype has ten or more counts. The chain links TRBV7-2 to TRBJ2-7, with D tentatively TRBD1 (5 bases). Trimming shortened V by 0 bases and J by 5 bases, and 8 bases separated the two germline ends. Germline values: CDR1 SGHTA, CDR2 FQGNSA. The CDR3 has 13 amino acids. This chain's CDR3 is CASSLAQGNEQYF. The CDR3 nucleotides are TGTGCCAGCAGCTTAGCCCAGGGAAACGAGCAGTACTTC.